These 23 T cell receptor beta chains came from one sample sequenced in a study of OX40 agonist ivuxolimab in advanced cancers. Here immunoSEQ multiplex PCR was the method, and the copy in TCRdb shows in-frame clones only, minus some. This repertoire shows about 89,000 clones, roughly 93% found once; its top ten account for about 0.76%. The sample here was CD4+ or CD8+ T cells sorted from blood, taken in a trial of the OX40 agonist ivuxolimab. These receptors all come from an adult with an advanced solid tumor such as melanoma, head and neck, liver or kidney cancer.

The chain joins TRBV18 to TRBJ2-7, with D hard to call. The V and J ends lost 0 bases and 0 bases respectively, with 3 bases between them. Germline CDR1 KGHSH, CDR2 LQKENI. The CDR3 contains 13 residues. The CDR3 spells CASSPPDSYEQYF. CDR3 bases: TGTGCCAGCTCACCACCTGACTCCTACGAGCAGTACTTC.

V usage is TRBV19 and J usage is TRBJ2-7, with 8 bases matching TRBD1. The V segment lost 7 bases and the J segment 2 bases; nucleotides outside the gene matches: 7. CDR1 and CDR2 (germline): LNHDA, SQIVND (reference sequence). This CDR3 comprises 14 residues. CDR3: CASKINRGAYEQYF. The CDR3, as DNA: TGTGCCAGTAAGATCAACAGGGGGGCCTACGAGCAGTACTTC.

V and J are TRBV28 and TRBJ1-5; D is perhaps TRBD1 (6 bases). The ends were cut back, 5 bases at V and 2 bases at J, with 10 bases in the middle. In germline, CDR1 is MDHEN, CDR2 SYDVKM. This CDR3 comprises 14 residues. This CDR3 reads CASSRAGGNQPQHF. Written as DNA, the CDR3 is TGTGCCAGCAGTCGCGCAGGGGGCAATCAGCCCCAGCATTTT.

J is TRBJ2-2 and V is TRBV6-5; D is perhaps TRBD1 or TRBD2 (6 bases each). The ends were cut back, 7 bases at V and 2 bases at J, with 11 bases in the middle. The CDR3 runs 14 residues. Germline assignment: CDR1 MNHEY and CDR2 SVGAGI. This CDR3 reads CASTFGGNTGELFF. In DNA, the CDR3 is TGTGCCAGCACCTTCGGGGGCAACACCGGGGAGCTGTTTTTT.

V usage is TRBV7-2 and J usage is TRBJ1-5, with unresolved D. Trimming took off 5 bases at V and 0 bases at J, with 8 bases between the two ends. The CDR3 is 14 residues long. The germline gives CDR1 SGHTA, CDR2 FQGNSA. CDR3: CASSRPDSNQPQHF. The CDR3 nucleotides are TGTGCCAGCAGCCGACCGGATAGCAATCAGCCCCAGCATTTT.

The chain employs TRBV27 and TRBJ2-2; 8 bases are shared with TRBD2. The CDR3 loop spans 18 amino acids. Looked up from germline, CDR1 is MNHEY and CDR2 is SMNVEV (reference sequence). Trimming at V came to 7 bases and at J to 0 bases, leaving 13 bases not matched to a gene. For the CDR3, the DNA is TGTGCCAGCACCCCTCGGTGGCTAGCGGGCCCGAACACCGGGGAGCTGTTTTTT. Its translation is CASTPRWLAGPNTGELFF.

The rearrangement uses TRBV2 and TRBJ1-2, with 7 bases fitting TRBD1. The CDR3 runs to 16 residues. V shed 2 bases, J shed 0 bases, and the junction held 6 bases outside the gene matches. Germline CDR1 is SNHLY and CDR2 is FYNNEI. CDR3 region: CASSERGTAANYGYTF. CDR3 sequence (DNA): TGTGCCAGCAGTGAAAGAGGGACAGCAGCTAACTATGGCTACACCTTC.

This chain connects TRBV19 to TRBJ1-4; D unclear. Germline V lookup: CDR1 LNHDA, CDR2 SQIVND (reference sequence). The V gene lost 7 bases and the J gene lost 7 bases, with 16 bases spanning the gap. This CDR3 is 14 amino acids long. The CDR3 DNA is TGTGCCAGTAACAATACTCTACGCGGTGAAAAACTGTTTTTT. Protein: CASNNTLRGEKLFF.

The chain carries TRBV5-6 and TRBJ2-3; 9 nucleotides align to TRBD1. V dropped 4 bases and J dropped 3; count of bases not matched to a gene: 9. CDR3 length equals 16 residues. CDR1 SGHDT and CDR2 YYEEEE come from the germline V gene. Written as DNA, the CDR3 is TGTGCCAGCAGCGAGTCCGGGACAGGGATTACAGATACGCAGTATTTT. Translating gives CASSESGTGITDTQYF.

Concerning this clone: An end of the junction differs from the germline gene, which may be a read error. V and J are TRBV5-1 and TRBJ2-6; 7 bases are shared with TRBD2. In germline, CDR1 is SGHRS, CDR2 YFSETQ. CDR3 size: 18 residues. DNA of the CDR3: TGCGCCAGCAGCTTGGTTGGAGGGGAGGGCTCTGGGTCCAACGTCCTGACTTTC. This sequence encodes CASSLVGGEGSGSNVLTF.

The rearrangement joins TRBV19 to TRBJ2-7, with D hard to call. The V end lost 1 base, the J end lost 3 bases, and 7 bases lay between the germline ends. CDR1 and CDR2 (germline): LNHDA, SQIVND (reference sequence). This CDR3 is 13 amino acids long. The CDR3 loop reads CASSIGQVYEQYF. Here the CDR3 DNA reads TGTGCCAGTAGTATAGGCCAAGTCTACGAGCAGTACTTC.

The V gene is TRBV4-3, the J gene TRBJ2-1, with 10 bases lining up with TRBD1. CDR1 and CDR2 (germline): LGHNA, YSLEER. V was clipped by 0 bases and J by 8 bases; unmatched bases: 7. CDR3 length equals 16 residues. The DNA for the CDR3 is TGCGCCAGCAGCCAAGATCCGGGACAGGGGTGGGATGAGCAGTTCTTC. This gives the protein CASSQDPGQGWDEQFF.

The DNA of the CDR3 is TGTGCTACCCGGGACAGGGCATACGAGCAGTACTTC. Translating gives CATRDRAYEQYF. The chain uses TRBV27 and TRBJ2-7; 9 positions agree with TRBD1. This CDR3 spans 12 amino acids. From germline, CDR1 is MNHEY and CDR2 SMNVEV (reference sequence).

V gene TRBV19 combines with J gene TRBJ1-5, with TRBD1 as a possible D gene (5 bases). Germline V gives CDR1 LNHDA, CDR2 SQIVND (reference sequence). This CDR3 is built from 16 residues. The V gene lost 1 base and the J gene lost 2 bases, with 12 bases spanning the gap. The CDR3 DNA sequence: TGTGCCAGTAGTATAGGAGCAGGGTTCGGCAATCAGCCCCAGCATTTT. Translating it yields CASSIGAGFGNQPQHF.

This clone showed up just once. The rearrangement joins TRBV20-1 to TRBJ2-1; 10 bases are a match to TRBD2. Germline CDR1 and CDR2: DFQATT and SNEGSKA (reference sequence). The CDR3 runs to 10 residues. The V gene end was trimmed by 6 bases and the J gene end by 12 bases; junction bases not matched to a gene: 2. The CDR3: CSAGTSAQFF. CDR3 bases: TGCAGTGCAGGGACTAGCGCGCAGTTCTTC.

The chain recombines TRBV1 with TRBJ2-2; the table's D call of TRBD2 was not tested on the DNA. TRBV1 is an annotated pseudogene. The CDR3 runs to 19 residues. CDR3 DNA sequence: TGCACCAGCAGCCACGGGACTAGCGGGGAGGGCGATAAAGACGGGGAGCTGTTTTTT. Encoded protein: CTSSHGTSGEGDKDGELFF.

This chain uses TRBV29-1 with TRBJ1-2; 10 bases are a match to TRBD1. The CDR3 loop spans 16 amino acids. J was trimmed by 1 base and V by 5 bases; bases with no gene match: 10. Germline V lookup: CDR1 SQVTM, CDR2 ANQGSEA. For the CDR3, the DNA is TGCAGCGTTACCGGGACAGGGGACCTAAATAACTATGGCTACACCTTC. Its translation: CSVTGTGDLNNYGYTF. Complete variable domain (other parts from reference TRBV29-1 and TRBJ1-2): SAVISQKPSRDICQRGTSLTIQCQVDSQVTMMFWYRQQPGQSLTLIATANQGSEATYESGFVIDKFPISRPNLTFSTLTVSNMSPEDSSIYLCSVTGTGDLNNYGYTFGSGTRLTVV.

The chain has TRBV28 and TRBJ1-1; a weak D match, TRBD1 (5 bases). Trimming cost V 5 bases and J 1 base, with 14 bases left between them. CDR3 size: 15 residues. Germline V gene lookup returns CDR1 MDHEN and CDR2 SYDVKM. The CDR3 coding sequence is TGTGCCAGCAGTACCTCTGGGGGGGAGAACACTGAAGCTTTCTTT. Its protein is CASSTSGGENTEAFF.

The chain combines TRBV27 with TRBJ2-5, with D hard to call. The germline gives CDR1 MNHEY, CDR2 SMNVEV (reference sequence). The CDR3 has 14 amino acids. V was pared by 2 bases and J by 8 bases, with 15 bases between. The CDR3: CASSLTPQASTQYF. The CDR3 DNA follows: TGTGCCAGCAGTTTAACCCCCCAGGCCAGTACCCAGTACTTC.

The gene calls are TRBV10-3 and TRBJ2-2, with 8 bases aligning to TRBD2. Germline V gene sequence: CDR1 ENHRY, CDR2 SYGVKD. This CDR3 spans 15 amino acids. With V trimmed by 8 bases and J by 0 bases, 5 bases remained unmatched. This chain's CDR3 is CAIGRGLANTGELFF. CDR3 DNA sequence: TGTGCCATCGGCAGGGGACTAGCGAACACCGGGGAGCTGTTTTTT.

J is TRBJ2-2 and V is TRBV7-2; unclear D gene. CDR1 and CDR2 from the germline V gene are SGHTA and FQGNSA. CDR3 size: 12 residues. Trimming cost V 4 bases and J 7 bases, with 7 bases left between them. CDR3 in DNA: TGTGCCAGCAGCTACTCTCTCGGGGAGCTGTTTTTT. It translates to CASSYSLGELFF.

The DNA for the CDR3 is TGTGCCAGCAGTCAAACGGCTCTGGCTGAGCAGTACTTC. It codes for CASSQTALAEQYF. The chain combines TRBV6-5 with TRBJ2-7; D not certain. With 5 bases removed from V and 7 bases from J, the gap between germline ends came to 15 bases. Germline V gives CDR1 MNHEY, CDR2 SVGAGI. The CDR3 contains 13 residues.

This clone occurred a few times. A junction boundary mismatches the germline segment, possibly from a read error. This chain connects TRBV5-8 to TRBJ2-1; no reliable D call. CDR3 length equals 14 residues. The germline gives CDR1 SGHTS, CDR2 YDEGEE. CDR3 amino acids: CASSPPGLRQPRIF. As DNA, the CDR3 is TGTGCCAGCAGCCCCCCAGGTCTTCGGCAACCTCGGATCTTC.